The present TCR beta chain was sequenced within a study of blood T cell repertoires in COVID-19. Trimming shortened V by 2 bases and J by 7 bases, and 17 bases separated the two germline ends. The CDR3 is 15 amino acids. Germline assignment: CDR1 MNHEY and CDR2 SVGAGI. TCRdb's copy holds only in-frame clones and misses some; the assay was immunoSEQ multiplex PCR. The sample shows about 330,000 clones, 80% to 90% of them seen only once. This clone was found a few times. The TCR originated in a man aged 18 to 35 who had recovered from COVID-19. The sequenced sample was peripheral blood. This chain joins TRBV6-5 and TRBJ1-1, with TRBD1 as a possible D gene (5 bases). The CDR3 DNA follows: TGTGCCAGCAGTTACGGGGCAGCCCCTAAGGGTGAAGCTTTCTTT. This encodes CASSYGAAPKGEAFF.